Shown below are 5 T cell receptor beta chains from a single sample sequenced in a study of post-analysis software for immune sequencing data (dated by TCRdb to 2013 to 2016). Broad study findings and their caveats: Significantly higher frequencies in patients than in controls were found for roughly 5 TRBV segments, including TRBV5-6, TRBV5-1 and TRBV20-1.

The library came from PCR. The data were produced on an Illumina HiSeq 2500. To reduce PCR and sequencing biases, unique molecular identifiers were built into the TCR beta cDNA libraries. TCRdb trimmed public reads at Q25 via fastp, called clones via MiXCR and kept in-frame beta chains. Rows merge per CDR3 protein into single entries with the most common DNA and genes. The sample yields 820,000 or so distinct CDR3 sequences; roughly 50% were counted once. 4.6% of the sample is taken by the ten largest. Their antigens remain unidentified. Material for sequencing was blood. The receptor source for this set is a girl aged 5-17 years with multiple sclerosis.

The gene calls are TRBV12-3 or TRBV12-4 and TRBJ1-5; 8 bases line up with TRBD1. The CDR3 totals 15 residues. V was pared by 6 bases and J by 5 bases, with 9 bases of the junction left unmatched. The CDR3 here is CASRGQGQADQPQHF. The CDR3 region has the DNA TGTGCCAGCAGGGGCCAGGGACAGGCAGATCAGCCCCAGCATTTT.

For the CDR3, the DNA is TGTGCCAGCAGCCAAGATCCCCGGATTCGGGAGACCCAGTACTTC. This translates into CASSQDPRIRETQYF. The rearrangement uses TRBV3-1 and TRBJ2-7; D remains ambiguous. The J call may be in error: the DNA end matches TRBJ2-5 better. The germline gives CDR1 LGHDT, CDR2 YNNKEL (reference sequence). The CDR3 spans 15 residues.

CDR3 region: CSAPRTSGGAKNIQYF. CDR3 coding DNA: TGCAGTGCTCCAAGGACTAGCGGGGGAGCCAAAAACATTCAGTACTTC. This chain uses TRBV20-1 with TRBJ2-4; TRBD2 aligns across 13 bases. Germline CDR1 reads DFQATT; CDR2 reads SNEGSKA (reference sequence). J lost 0 bases, V lost 5 bases, and 4 bases had no gene match. The CDR3 length is 16 residues.

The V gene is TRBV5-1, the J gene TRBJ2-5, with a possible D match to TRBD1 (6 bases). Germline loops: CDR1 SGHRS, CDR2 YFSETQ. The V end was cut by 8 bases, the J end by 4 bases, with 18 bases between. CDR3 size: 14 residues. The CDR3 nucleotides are TGCGCCAGTAGCCCCAAACAGGGCCCAGAGACCCAGTACTTC. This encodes CASSPKQGPETQYF.

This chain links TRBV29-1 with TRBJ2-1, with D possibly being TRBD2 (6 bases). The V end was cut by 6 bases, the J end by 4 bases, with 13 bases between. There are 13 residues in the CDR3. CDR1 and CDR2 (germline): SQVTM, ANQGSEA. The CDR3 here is CSVRDSDYNEQFF. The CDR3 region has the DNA TGCAGCGTCCGGGACTCCGATTACAATGAGCAGTTCTTC.